This record covers a single T cell receptor (beta chain). Its specificity is not known. The V gene end was trimmed by 9 bases and the J gene end by 13 bases; junction bases not matched to a gene: 18. This CDR3 has 15 amino acids. The data belong to a study of blood T cells in healthy people across ages. Study outcomes and limitations: Comparison with aged donors showed that long-lived donors had more naive CD4+ cells and higher diversity. Unknown donor CMV status possibly confounded expanded clonotype changes.

For the second PCR, which ran for 7 to 11 cycles, a sample-barcoded 5' primer and a J-beta primer mix were used. Template switching added a 12-random-nucleotide identifier to every cDNA molecule. Each sample provided no less than 2.5 million CDR3-containing paired-end reads. TCRdb recomputed calls from the 5' RACE reads with MiXCR, one row per CDR3 protein. The sample consists of 1.8 million or so distinct CDR3 sequences, 35% to 50% of them appearing once. The rearrangement joins TRBV12-3 or TRBV12-4 to TRBJ2-4; 10 nucleotides line up with TRBD1. The sequencing input was blood. This receptor was identified in a human donor in good health. As DNA, the CDR3 is TGTGCCAGTCAGGGGACGGGACAGGGGTACAATGAGCAGTACTTC. It specifies CASQGTGQGYNEQYF.